Listed here are 12 T cell receptor beta chains from one sample, sequenced in a study of blood T cell repertoires in COVID-19 (dated by TCRdb to the early 2020s). Library generation was performed with the immunoSEQ multiplex PCR assay. TCRdb mirrors the immuneACCESS table, restricted to in-frame sequences. Some clones are absent from its copies; in checked studies, under half trace to an unresolved V gene, and the reason for the others is unknown. The sample profile shows some 70,000 clones; approximately 92% of them were found once. Of the sample, roughly 2.7% is held by the ten largest clones. Source material: peripheral blood. These receptors came from a middle-aged man with acute or convalescent COVID-19.

The V and J genes are TRBV9 and TRBJ1-6, with 9 positions matching TRBD1. J was trimmed by 5 bases and V by 1 base; bases with no gene match: 4. The CDR3 extends over 16 amino acids. CDR1 is SGDLS and CDR2 is YYNGEE in the germline V gene. The CDR3 region has the DNA TGTGCCAGCAGCGTAAGGGACAGGGAGAATAATTCACCCCTCCACTTT. The encoded protein is CASSVRDRENNSPLHF.

The J gene is TRBJ1-2, the V gene TRBV6-2 or TRBV6-3; 8 bases agree with TRBD1. Germline V gene lookup returns CDR1 MNHEY and CDR2 SVGEGT. The V segment lost 2 bases and the J segment 7 bases; nucleotides outside the gene matches: 18. CDR3 length equals 18 residues. In DNA form, the CDR3 reads TGTGCCAGCAGTTACCTGACCGGGGGACAGGCTCCAGTACGTGGCTACACCTTC. As protein: CASSYLTGGQAPVRGYTF.

The V gene is TRBV7-9, the J gene TRBJ2-1; 10 bases are shared with TRBD2. Germline trimming cut 4 bases from V and 6 bases from J; bases unmatched to any gene: 6. CDR1 is SEHNR and CDR2 is FQNEAQ in the germline V gene (reference sequence). This CDR3 comprises 15 residues. The CDR3 coding sequence is TGTGCCAGCAGCTCCCTAGCGGGAGTAGGCAATGAGCAGTTCTTC. Translation gives CASSSLAGVGNEQFF.

This clone was seen more than once but under ten times. J is TRBJ2-1 and V is TRBV20-1; possibly TRBD2 for D (5 bases). The CDR3 sequence is 11 residues long. Trimming pared 3 bases from V and 5 bases from J, leaving 5 bases between. Germline values: CDR1 DFQATT, CDR2 SNEGSKA (reference sequence). CDR3 sequence: CSASGNNEQFF. The CDR3 coding sequence is TGCAGTGCTAGCGGGAACAATGAGCAGTTCTTC.

The rearrangement links TRBV19 to TRBJ2-6; D gene unclear. The V end lost 1 base, the J end lost 0 bases, and 16 bases lay between the germline ends. From germline, CDR1 is LNHDA and CDR2 SQIVND (reference sequence). This CDR3 has 19 residues. The CDR3 protein is CASSIGRGRPYSGANVLTF. The CDR3 coding sequence is TGTGCCAGTAGTATAGGGCGAGGTAGGCCCTACTCTGGGGCCAACGTCCTGACTTTC.

This chain connects TRBV7-2 to TRBJ1-6; TRBD1 agrees at 10 bases. Germline assignment: CDR1 SGHTA and CDR2 FQGNSA. V was clipped by 6 bases and J by 7 bases; unmatched bases: 9. The CDR3 runs to 16 residues. The CDR3 region has the DNA TGTGCCAGCAGAAGACAGGGGGCCCGGGAGAATTCACCCCTCCACTTT. This translates into CASRRQGARENSPLHF.

This rearrangement joins TRBV3-1 (or the pseudogene TRBV3-2) to TRBJ2-1; D is possibly TRBD2 (5 bases). The V gene lost 1 base and the J gene lost 5 bases, with 12 bases spanning the gap. The CDR3 sequence is 15 residues long. The germline CDR1 and CDR2 sequences are LGHDT and YNNKEL (reference sequence). CDR3 loop: CASSQGYGVNNEQFF. CDR3 sequence (DNA): TGTGCCAGCAGCCAAGGATACGGGGTTAACAATGAGCAGTTCTTC.

V gene TRBV1 combines with J gene TRBJ2-1; the table's D call of TRBD1 was not tested on the DNA. TRBV1 is a pseudogene segment. The CDR3 length is 17 residues. In DNA, the CDR3 is TGCACCAGCAGCCAAGATCTACAGGGCCCCTTTATATATGAGCAGTTCTTC. It translates to CTSSQDLQGPFIYEQFF.

This chain links TRBV6-5 with TRBJ1-2; D perhaps matches TRBD1 (6 bases). The CDR3 consists of 14 residues. Germline CDR1 MNHEY, CDR2 SVGAGI. The V gene lost 3 bases and the J gene lost 5 bases, with 13 bases spanning the gap. The CDR3 loop is CASSYVDRRYGYTF. For the CDR3, the DNA is TGTGCCAGCAGTTATGTCGACAGGCGGTATGGCTACACCTTC.

The chain uses TRBV30 and TRBJ2-2; maybe TRBD1 (6 bases). The germline CDR1 and CDR2 sequences are GTSNPN and SVGIG (reference sequence). V lost 4 bases, J lost 1 base, and 22 bases lay in between. This CDR3 comprises 18 residues. In nucleotides, the CDR3 is TGTGCCTGGACCGGGACACTTTCGCGCGGGTGGAACACCGGGGAGCTGTTTTTT. Protein product: CAWTGTLSRGWNTGELFF.

The chain recombines TRBV7-6 with TRBJ2-1; TRBD1 agrees at 7 bases. V shed 5 bases, J shed 9 bases, and the junction held 16 bases outside the gene matches. Germline V CDR1 and CDR2: SGHVS, FNYEAQ. The CDR3 contains 16 residues. The CDR3 spells CASSPGDSQGFSEQFF. Written as DNA, the CDR3 is TGTGCCAGCAGCCCCGGGGACAGCCAGGGATTTAGTGAGCAGTTCTTC.

In its sample, this clone ranks as large. V gene TRBV9 combines with J gene TRBJ1-1, with D possibly TRBD1 on 5 matching bases. The V gene lost 1 base and the J gene lost 1 base, with 11 bases spanning the gap. There are 15 residues in the CDR3. The V gene's germline CDR1 is SGDLS and CDR2 YYNGEE. The CDR3 reads CASSVRGNRNTEAFF. CDR3 sequence (DNA): TGTGCCAGCAGCGTAAGGGGAAATCGGAACACTGAAGCTTTCTTT.